This T cell receptor (beta chain) is drawn from a study of shared clonotypes between healthy human individuals. The naive CD8 subset, CD45RO-negative cells positively selected for CCR7, excluded terminally differentiated effector memory CD45RA+ cells. Germline loops: CDR1 WNHNN, CDR2 SYGVQD (reference sequence). CDR3 length: 17 residues. Trimming took 3 bases from V and 2 from J; bases not matched to a gene: 10. Data came from immunoSEQ multiplex PCR; TCRdb stores just in-frame clones and leaves some out. The table shows 1.5 million to 2.5 million clones, with roughly 94% occurring only once. The sequenced sample was naive CD8+ T cells sorted from blood. The V and J genes are TRBV10-1 and TRBJ2-3; 8 nucleotides agree with TRBD1. The receptor comes from a man aged 18 to 35 in good health. CDR3 DNA sequence: TGCGCCAGCAGTGATAGGACAGGGCTAAGGAACACAGATACGCAGTATTTT. This codes for CASSDRTGLRNTDTQYF.